Below, 5 T cell receptor beta chains from the same sample are listed, as sequenced in a study of CD8 T cells in ankylosing spondylitis. General study results and limits: Blood of patients with ankylosing spondylitis appeared to be characterized by a TCR beta motif of several highly homologous variants.

One entry per CDR3 protein, called by TCRdb with MiXCR from the 5' RACE reads. The sample carries 350,000 to 550,000 distinct CDR3 sequences, more than 25% recorded once. These TCRs' antigens remain unknown. The source material was blood, either unsorted or a sorted T cell fraction (not recorded which). All receptors come from a male donor with ankylosing spondylitis.

The chain carries TRBV25-1 and TRBJ2-7, with 7 bases aligning to TRBD1. The CDR3 totals 13 residues. J gave up 3 bases and V 4 bases, and 3 bases lay outside the gene matches. Germline CDR1 reads MGHDK; CDR2 reads SYGVNS. CDR3 nucleotide sequence: TGTGCCAGCAGTGTACAGGGGATCTACGAGCAGTACTTC. This encodes CASSVQGIYEQYF.

This clonotype was picked up a small number of times. The genes are TRBV5-1 and TRBJ1-1; the D gene is possibly TRBD1 (6 bases). The CDR3 loop spans 13 amino acids. V lost 7 bases to trimming and J lost 4 bases, with 14 bases between them. Germline CDR1 SGHRS, CDR2 YFSETQ. The CDR3 bases are TGCGCCAGCGTAGGGGGGGATGGCACTGAAGCTTTCTTT. Its translation is CASVGGDGTEAFF.

The rearrangement links TRBV12-3 or TRBV12-4 to TRBJ1-5; 7 bases match TRBD1. Germline trimming cut 4 bases from V and 0 bases from J; bases unmatched to any gene: 3. This CDR3 contains 15 residues. The CDR3 is CASSWDSYSNQPQHF. The CDR3 DNA is TGTGCCAGCAGTTGGGACAGTTATAGCAATCAGCCCCAGCATTTT.

This clonotype has just a few counts. This chain uses TRBV5-1 with TRBJ1-1; 8 bases are a match to TRBD1. CDR1 and CDR2 (germline): SGHRS, YFSETQ. The CDR3 sequence is 14 residues long. V shed 5 bases and J 4 bases; nucleotides not matched to a gene: 7. The CDR3 DNA is TGCGCCAGCAGGGACGACAGGGGCCCCACTGAAGCTTTCTTT. Amino acids: CASRDDRGPTEAFF.

This clonotype was seen at least ten times. The chain has TRBV4-2 and TRBJ2-1; D assignment may be TRBD1 or TRBD2 (5 bases each). V lost 1 base to trimming and J lost 4 bases, with 11 bases between them. The V gene's germline CDR1 is LGHNA and CDR2 YNFKEQ. This CDR3 region has 15 residues. The CDR3 bases are TGTGCCAGCAGCCAAGGGGGCGGAGGTTACAATGAGCAGTTCTTC. It translates to CASSQGGGGYNEQFF.